The rows below give T cell receptor beta chains drawn from one sample of a study of cytomegalovirus exposure and HLA in healthy donors. The repertoire was sequenced with immunoSEQ multiplex PCR; TCRdb's copy has only in-frame clones and lacks some. The sample consists of over 250,000 clones, around 85% of them appearing once. Sequencing was done on a sample of PBMCs. Every receptor here comes from a woman under 30 in good health and CMV-seronegative. Both conserved end residues are part of each CDR3. The D gene is left open where the match is weak. Some rows mark clone size as missing; the rest say once, few, many or name a class of expanded clone.

clone_size d_call j_call v_call cdr3_nt cdr3_aa
- - TRBJ2-5 TRBV19 TGTGCCAGTAGTACCCAACAAGAGACCCAGTACTTC CASSTQQETQYF
few - TRBJ2-7 TRBV5-5 TGTGCCAGCAGCTTGGGGGCAGCCTACGAGCAGTACTTC CASSLGAAYEQYF
- TRBD1 TRBJ1-5 TRBV7-2 TGTGCCAGCAGCTCCCGACAGGGGGGTGGCCAGCCCCAGCATTTT CASSSRQGGGQPQHF
once - TRBJ2-7 TRBV5-1 TGCGCCAGCAGCTTGGCCAACGCGGGCGCTTCCCTCTACGAGCAGTACTTC CASSLANAGASLYEQYF
- - TRBJ1-2 TRBV11-3 TGTGCCAGCAGCTTAGACGTATACTATGGCTACACCTTC CASSLDVYYGYTF
- TRBD1 TRBJ1-5 TRBV6-1 TGTGCCAGCAGTGAAATCCGGACAGGGCCTCTCAATCAGCCCCAGCATTTT CASSEIRTGPLNQPQHF
- TRBD1 TRBJ1-5 TRBV28 TGTGCCAGCAGTTCGCCGACAGGGCGCAATCAGCCCCAGCATTTT CASSSPTGRNQPQHF
- TRBD2 TRBJ2-3 TRBV13 TGTGCCAGCAGCTTACGCCTAGCGGAGCCAGATACGCAGTATTTT CASSLRLAEPDTQYF
- - TRBJ2-1 TRBV12-2 TGTGCAAGTCGCTTAGCGCTGCCAGCGGGAGTGTTCGGAGAGCAGTTCTTC CASRLALPAGVFGEQFF
- - TRBJ1-4 TRBV30 TGTGCCTGGAGGATTAGGACAGCAACTAATGAAAAACTGTTTTTT CAWRIRTATNEKLFF
- - TRBJ1-3 TRBV14 TGTGCCAGCAGCCGACAAATTCCTCCCACTGGAAACACCATATATTTT CASSRQIPPTGNTIYF
- - TRBJ1-5 TRBV19 TGTGCCAGTAGTATATTAACGGTTAATCAGCCCCAGCATTTT CASSILTVNQPQHF
- TRBD2 TRBJ2-1 TRBV4-1 TGCGCCAGCAGCCAAGGCCGGACTAGCCCGCCCTACAATGAGCAGTTCTTC CASSQGRTSPPYNEQFF
- TRBD1 TRBJ2-7 TRBV4-1 TGCGCCAGCAGCCAAGCAGGCCAGGGGGCCTACGAGCAGTACTTC CASSQAGQGAYEQYF
- - TRBJ2-1 TRBV7-2 TGTGCCAGCAGCTTAGTCGCGGATAGCTCCTACAATGAGCAGTTCTTC CASSLVADSSYNEQFF
- TRBD1 TRBJ1-6 TRBV18 TGTGCCAGCTCACCACCGTCAGGGGGCTCGGATTCACCCCTCCACTTT CASSPPSGGSDSPLHF
- - TRBJ1-2 TRBV9 TGTGCCAGCAGCGCTCAGGGGTGGGCTGGCTACACCTTC CASSAQGWAGYTF
- - TRBJ1-1 TRBV9 TGTGCCAGCAGCCCCCATCCTGAAGCTTTCTTT CASSPHPEAFF
- - TRBJ1-5 TRBV5-6 TGTGCCAGCAGTCGGGGGAAGGGGCAGCCCCAGCATTTT CASSRGKGQPQHF
once TRBD2 TRBJ2-3 TRBV28 TGTGCCAGCAGTGAGACTAGCGATACGCAGTATTTT CASSETSDTQYF
- - TRBJ2-5 TRBV7-2 TGTGCCAGCAGCCCCAGAGAGACCCAGTACTTC CASSPRETQYF
- - TRBJ2-7 TRBV7-2 TGTGCCAGCAGCTTACCGGCTAGGAAGGACTACGAGCAGTACTTC CASSLPARKDYEQYF